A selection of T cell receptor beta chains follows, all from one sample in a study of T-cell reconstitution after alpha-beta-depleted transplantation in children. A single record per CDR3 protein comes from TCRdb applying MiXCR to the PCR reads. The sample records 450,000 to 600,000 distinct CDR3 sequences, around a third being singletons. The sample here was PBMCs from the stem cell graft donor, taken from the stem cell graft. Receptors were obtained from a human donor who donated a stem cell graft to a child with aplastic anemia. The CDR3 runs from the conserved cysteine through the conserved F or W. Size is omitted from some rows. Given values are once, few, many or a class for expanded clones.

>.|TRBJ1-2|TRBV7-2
CASSRPSTGAVYGYTF
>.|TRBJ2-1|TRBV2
CASSERRSLTDEQFF
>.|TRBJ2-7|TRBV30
CARQGGPYEQYF
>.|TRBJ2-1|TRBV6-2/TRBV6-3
CASSRSSGRATNEQFF
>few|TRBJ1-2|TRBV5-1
CASSLRGEGYTF
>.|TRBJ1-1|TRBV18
CASSPSGVNTEAFF
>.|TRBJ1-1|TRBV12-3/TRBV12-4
CASSSRTATTEAFF
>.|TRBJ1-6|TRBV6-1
CASSEIFSGTVDHF
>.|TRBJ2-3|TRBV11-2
CASSPQGAGYTDTQYF
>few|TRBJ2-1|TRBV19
CASSRLAGDLYNEQFF
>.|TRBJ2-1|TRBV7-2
CASSPPRIAGGPREQFF
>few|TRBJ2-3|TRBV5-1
CASHNFGTAAGDTQYF
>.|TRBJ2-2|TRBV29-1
CSVLGLKTTGELFF
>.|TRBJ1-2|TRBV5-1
CASSLAGREYGYTF
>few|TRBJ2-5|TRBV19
CASSIQYQETQYF